This T cell receptor beta chain was obtained from a study of T cells in narcolepsy. Study as a whole: Donors had narcolepsy type 1 or type 2, or were healthy controls.

Whole-study findings and limits: Reportedly, autoreactive clonotypes were serially detected in patients' blood but not controls'. Some memory CD4+ repertoires had no autoreactive clone sequences. Autoreactive HCRT-specific and TRIB2-specific clonotypes were marked in same-patient CSF-versus-blood CD4+ comparisons.

A note on this clone: Its target is not known.

The V gene end was trimmed by 5 bases and the J gene end by 5 bases; junction bases not matched to a gene: 10. Germline CDR1 reads SGHRS; CDR2 reads YFSETQ. The CDR3 contains 16 residues. Generated by immunoSEQ multiplex PCR, the TCRdb table keeps only in-frame clones and is missing some. Counted here are under 40,000 clones, 70% to 80% occurring once; the ten biggest clones make up approximately 1.1%. J is TRBJ2-5 and V is TRBV5-1; 12 nucleotides agree with TRBD1. This receptor was obtained from a human donor with narcolepsy. Material: CD45RA- memory CD4+ T cells from PBMCs. CDR3 nucleotides: TGCGCCAGCAGTTTATCCGGGACAGGGGGCCTGGAGACCCAGTACTTC. This codes for CASSLSGTGGLETQYF.